The TCR beta chain described here comes from a study of CD8 T cells in Susac syndrome. CDR3 length: 14 amino acids. Peripheral blood CD8+ and CD4+ T cells were profiled by TCR beta sequencing. This clonotype was seen once. A quantity of about 0.5 to 1 ug RNA underwent reverse transcription using random hexamers. The immunoSEQ assay covered 54 Vbeta and 13 Jbeta segments for CDR3. TCRdb re-called the immunoSEQ multiplex PCR reads with MiXCR, one entry per CDR3 protein. The table records some 190,000 distinct CDR3 sequences, about 93% of them present only once. Sequenced: CD4+ T cells from PBMCs. The clonotype was recovered from a human donor in good health. The J gene is TRBJ1-5, the V gene TRBV21-1; the table calls TRBD1, which could not be checked here. TRBV21-1 counts as a pseudogene. CDR3 bases: TGTGCCAGCGGCCGTGGGCGGATTTGGCAGCCCCAGCATTTT. Translating it yields CASGRGRIWQPQHF.